These 26 T cell receptor beta chains came from one sample sequenced in a study of shared clonotypes between healthy human individuals. Method: immunoSEQ multiplex PCR; TCRdb's copy keeps in-frame clones and lacks some. Of 2 million to 2.5 million clones listed, about 95% are singletons. The sequenced sample consisted of naive CD4+ T cells sorted from blood. Specified subset: CD45RA+ positively selected. The receptors were gathered from a man aged 18 to 30 in good health.

The chain employs TRBV7-9 and TRBJ2-3; D gene ambiguous. Trimming cost V 4 bases and J 3 bases, with 5 bases left between them. CDR3 size: 12 residues. The germline gives CDR1 SEHNR, CDR2 FQNEAQ (reference sequence). CDR3 DNA: TGTGCCAGCAGCTGGGGTACAGATACGCAGTATTTT. This sequence encodes CASSWGTDTQYF.

This chain joins TRBV7-6 and TRBJ2-7; D uncertain. CDR1 is SGHVS, CDR2 FNYEAQ, per germline. This CDR3 comprises 15 residues. The V and J ends lost 2 bases and 6 bases respectively, with 17 bases between them. Here the CDR3 reads CASSLIPETLGEQYF. CDR3 in DNA: TGTGCCAGCAGCTTAATCCCAGAGACCTTGGGCGAGCAGTACTTC.

The rearrangement uses TRBV23-1 and TRBJ2-7; 10 bases are shared with TRBD1. Being an ORF, TRBV23-1 has a function that is uncertain. The CDR3 consists of 16 residues. After removal of 8 bases from V and 5 bases from J, the junction contained 15 bases not matched to a gene. The CDR3 spells CASHTSPGQGMHEQYF. The CDR3 DNA follows: TGCGCCAGCCATACTTCCCCGGGACAGGGGATGCACGAGCAGTACTTC.

The J gene is TRBJ2-7, the V gene TRBV27, with TRBD2 as a possible D gene (5 bases). The ends were cut back, 8 bases at V and 6 bases at J, with 20 bases in the middle. The CDR3 has 14 amino acids. The germline V gene encodes CDR1 MNHEY and CDR2 SMNVEV (reference sequence). As DNA, the CDR3 is TGTGCCAGCCGATCCGCTAGCAGCTTGGCCGAGCAGTACTTC. Translating gives CASRSASSLAEQYF.

For the CDR3, the DNA is TGTGCCAGCAGTGAACAGGGGAGGAACACTGAAGCTTTCTTT. Translated, it gives CASSEQGRNTEAFF. The gene calls are TRBV2 and TRBJ1-1; possible D gene TRBD1, 6 bases. The germline V and J ends were trimmed by 2 bases and 1 base, with 8 bases remaining between them. The CDR3 has 14 residues. CDR1 and CDR2 from the germline V gene are SNHLY and FYNNEI.

In its sample, this clone was seen once. The J gene is TRBJ1-5, the V gene TRBV30; tentatively, D is TRBD1 (5 bases). CDR3 length: 14 residues. From germline, CDR1 is GTSNPN and CDR2 SVGIG (reference sequence). V was trimmed by 6 bases and J by 0 bases, leaving 12 bases between them. The CDR3 spells CACSAGNSNQPQHF. The CDR3 bases are TGTGCCTGTAGCGCAGGGAATAGCAATCAGCCCCAGCATTTT.

The gene calls are TRBV2 and TRBJ2-1; 8 bases map to TRBD2. The CDR3 has 16 amino acids. V lost 1 base and J lost 4; bases outside the gene matches: 6. The germline CDR1 and CDR2 sequences are SNHLY and FYNNEI. CDR3 in amino acids: CASSEVRTSSYNEQFF. For the CDR3, the DNA is TGTGCCAGCAGTGAAGTTAGGACTAGCTCGTACAATGAGCAGTTCTTC.

In this sample, this clone turned up a few times. The chain combines TRBV6-5 with TRBJ1-5, with 9 bases lining up with TRBD1. Germline CDR1 reads MNHEY; CDR2 reads SVGAGI. Trimming at V came to 4 bases and at J to 3 bases, leaving 4 bases not matched to a gene. The CDR3 loop spans 15 amino acids. CDR3 region: CASSSEQGANQPQHF. In nucleotides, the CDR3 is TGTGCCAGCAGTTCAGAACAGGGGGCCAATCAGCCCCAGCATTTT.

The table lists this clone with a count of one. J is TRBJ2-1 and V is TRBV2, with D possibly matching TRBD2 (5 bases). V dropped 4 bases and J dropped 5 bases, with 12 bases sitting between them. Germline values: CDR1 SNHLY, CDR2 FYNNEI. This CDR3 spans 14 amino acids. The CDR3 sequence is CASSAGILHNEQFF. The DNA for the CDR3 is TGTGCCAGCAGTGCCGGGATCCTCCACAATGAGCAGTTCTTC.

The CDR3 nucleotides read TGTGCCAGCAGTTCCTCCCGCCCGGGGACCTATAATTCACCCCTCCACTTT. Protein: CASSSSRPGTYNSPLHF. The gene calls are TRBV25-1 and TRBJ1-6; no firm D call. Germline CDR1 and CDR2: MGHDK and SYGVNS. The CDR3 has 17 amino acids. V was shortened by 5 bases and J by 2 bases, with 16 bases between the two germline ends.

The DNA for the CDR3 is TGTGCCAGCAGTGTGTTGTCGTACGAGCAGTACTTC. This gives the protein CASSVLSYEQYF. The chain uses TRBV6-6 and TRBJ2-7; no definite D call. V lost 5 bases and J 4 bases, leaving 9 bases between the germline ends. Germline V gene lookup returns CDR1 MNHNY and CDR2 SVGAGI (reference sequence). The CDR3 sequence is 12 residues long.

Concerning this clone itself: Different DNA sequences within this sample yield the same CDR3. The chain couples TRBV11-2 to TRBJ2-3; the match to TRBD1 covers 11 bases. Trimming cost V 3 bases and J 1 base; bases outside gene matches: 0. The CDR3 runs to 15 residues. Germline values: CDR1 SGHAT, CDR2 FQNNGV. The CDR3 region is CASSLGQGGTDTQYF. Here the CDR3 DNA reads TGTGCCAGCAGCTTGGGACAGGGGGGCACAGATACGCAGTATTTT.

The gene calls are TRBV5-1 and TRBJ1-1; D not certain. CDR1 and CDR2 from the germline V gene are SGHRS and YFSETQ. The CDR3 is made up of 16 amino acids. Trimming removed 0 bases from V and 0 bases from J, with 12 bases in between. The CDR3 bases are TGCGCCAGCAGCTTGGGTAAGGTAGGCATGAACACTGAAGCTTTCTTT. Its protein is CASSLGKVGMNTEAFF.

The DNA of the CDR3 is TGTGCCAGCAGCCCTTGGACCCGCGCGTCTGGAAACACCATATATTTT. Protein: CASSPWTRASGNTIYF. The chain recombines TRBV7-9 with TRBJ1-3; D unclear. The CDR3 consists of 16 residues. The V end lost 5 bases, the J end lost 1 base, and 15 bases lay between the germline ends. In germline, CDR1 is SEHNR, CDR2 FQNEAQ (reference sequence).

The V gene is TRBV5-1, the J gene TRBJ2-7; possibly TRBD1 for D (6 bases). Trimming cost V 3 bases and J 1 base, with 17 bases left between them. The germline gives CDR1 SGHRS, CDR2 YFSETQ. This CDR3 comprises 16 residues. The CDR3 loop is CASSSKNRDRSYEQYF. CDR3 coding DNA: TGCGCCAGCAGCTCGAAAAACAGGGATCGGTCCTACGAGCAGTACTTC.

The V and J genes are TRBV10-1 and TRBJ1-2; TRBD1 matches at 7 bases. The length of the CDR3 is 13 residues. Per the germline V gene, CDR1 is WNHNN and CDR2 is SYGVQD (reference sequence). V lost 5 bases to trimming and J lost 2 bases; unmatched junction nucleotides: 2. The CDR3 protein is CASSLGQNYGYTF. The CDR3 nucleotides are TGCGCCAGCAGTTTGGGACAGAACTATGGCTACACCTTC.

Here the CDR3 DNA reads TGTGCCAGTAAGGGGATGGGATTGAACACTGAAGCTTTCTTT. This encodes CASKGMGLNTEAFF. This chain connects TRBV19 to TRBJ1-1, with D possibly matching TRBD1 (5 bases). Trimming cost V 7 bases and J 0 bases, with 12 bases left between them. Germline V gives CDR1 LNHDA, CDR2 SQIVND (reference sequence). The CDR3 is made up of 14 amino acids.

The chain is built from TRBV10-3 and TRBJ2-2; D is undetermined. Trimming removed 10 bases at V and 0 bases at J, with 12 bases between. Germline V gene sequence: CDR1 ENHRY, CDR2 SYGVKD. There are 14 residues in the CDR3. CDR3: CATRTDANTGELFF. CDR3 DNA sequence: TGTGCCACTAGGACGGACGCGAACACCGGGGAGCTGTTTTTT.

The chain uses TRBV7-2 and TRBJ2-2; 8 positions match TRBD1. V was pared by 4 bases and J by 8 bases, with 18 bases of the junction left unmatched. The germline V gene has CDR1 SGHTA and CDR2 FQGNSA. The CDR3 covers 18 residues. The CDR3 spells CASSSPQGTGTTPGELFF. The CDR3 region has the DNA TGTGCCAGCAGCTCCCCCCAGGGGACAGGAACGACACCAGGGGAGCTGTTTTTT.

This rearrangement joins TRBV19 to TRBJ1-1; D might be TRBD1 (5 bases). V dropped 6 bases and J dropped 0 bases, with 11 bases sitting between them. CDR1 and CDR2 from the germline V gene are LNHDA and SQIVND (reference sequence). CDR3 length: 14 amino acids. This CDR3 reads CASRDPGLNTEAFF. CDR3 nucleotides: TGTGCCAGTAGGGATCCAGGGCTGAACACTGAAGCTTTCTTT.

The chain recombines TRBV7-9 with TRBJ2-2; 8 bases map to TRBD2. This CDR3 has 15 amino acids. Looked up from germline, CDR1 is SEHNR and CDR2 is FQNEAQ (reference sequence). With 9 bases clipped from V and 5 bases from J, the junction kept 11 bases outside the gene matches. This CDR3 is CASSDKRESTGELFF. The CDR3 nucleotides read TGTGCCAGTTCGGACAAGCGGGAGTCGACCGGGGAGCTGTTTTTT.

The chain links TRBV6-1 to TRBJ2-1; perhaps TRBD2 as D (5 bases). In germline, CDR1 is MNHNS, CDR2 SASEGT. The length of the CDR3 is 14 residues. Trimming took off 3 bases at V and 9 bases at J, with 15 bases between the two ends. The DNA of the CDR3 is TGTGCCAGCAGTGATCGCCAACCGGGGAGTGAGCAGTTCTTC. It translates to CASSDRQPGSEQFF.

V usage is TRBV2 and J usage is TRBJ2-7, with 10 bases lining up with TRBD1. Germline lookup yields CDR1 SNHLY and CDR2 FYNNEI. The CDR3 totals 14 residues. Trimming took 4 bases from V and 5 from J; bases not matched to a gene: 5. The CDR3 spells CASSGDRGHHEQYF. DNA of the CDR3: TGTGCCAGCAGTGGAGACAGGGGGCATCACGAGCAGTACTTC. Filled out from reference TRBV2 and TRBJ2-7, the complete variable domain reads EPEVTQTPSHQVTQMGQEVILRCVPISNHLYFYWYRQILGQKVEFLVSFYNNEISEKSEIFDDQFSVERPDGSNFTLKIRSTKLEDSAMYFCASSGDRGHHEQYFGPGTRLTVT.

The chain employs TRBV27 and TRBJ2-1; D is ambiguous. There are 14 residues in the CDR3. V was pared by 2 bases and J by 2 bases, with 7 bases between. Per germline, CDR1 MNHEY and CDR2 SMNVEV (reference sequence). CDR3 region: CASSLGFPYNEQFF. The CDR3 nucleotides are TGTGCCAGCAGTTTAGGTTTCCCCTACAATGAGCAGTTCTTC.

The chain couples TRBV4-3 to TRBJ2-5; D may be TRBD2 (6 bases). The CDR3 has 17 amino acids. Germline-derived CDR1 and CDR2 are LGHNA and YSLEER. V was shortened by 0 bases and J by 3 bases, with 17 bases between the two germline ends. The CDR3 coding sequence is TGCGCCAGCAGCCAAGATCTTGGGGGACTGATCGAAGAGACCCAGTACTTC. The encoded protein is CASSQDLGGLIEETQYF.

In this sample, this clone turned up once. This chain connects TRBV5-6 to TRBJ2-3; D is undetermined. The CDR3 is 13 residues long. The germline V gene has CDR1 SGHDT and CDR2 YYEEEE. The ends were cut back, 5 bases at V and 0 bases at J, with 7 bases in the middle. The CDR3 DNA follows: TGTGCCAGCAGAAGAACTAGCACAGATACGCAGTATTTT. Translation gives CASRRTSTDTQYF.